Following are 28 T cell receptor beta chains from one sample sequenced in a study of CD8+CD57+ T cells in acquired aplastic anemia. Template material for TCR beta VDJ and CDR3 profiling consisted of genomic DNA. Each CDR3 protein gets one entry after TCRdb re-called the reads with MiXCR. In the table there are about 220,000 distinct CDR3 sequences, 34% of which are singletons. The sequenced material came from sorted CD4+, CD8+, or CD8+CD57+ T cells (not recorded which) from PBMCs. These TCRs come from a human donor in good health, serving as a control.

A few counts support this clonotype. This chain joins TRBV5-1 and TRBJ2-3; no definite D call. Looked up from germline, CDR1 is SGHRS and CDR2 is YFSETQ. The germline V and J ends were trimmed by 6 bases and 1 base, with 15 bases remaining between them. The CDR3 covers 15 residues. CDR3 nucleotide sequence: TGCGCCAGCAAGGCGGCGCTACGAGGCACAGATACGCAGTATTTT. Encoded protein: CASKAALRGTDTQYF.

The sample holds many counts of this clonotype. The chain carries TRBV5-1 and TRBJ1-2; a possible D gene is TRBD1 (6 bases). Germline values: CDR1 SGHRS, CDR2 YFSETQ. Trimming pared 0 bases from V and 4 bases from J, leaving 10 bases between. This CDR3 region has 14 residues. CDR3 in DNA: TGCGCCAGCAGCTTGGTAGGGGACACCTATGGCTACACCTTC. As protein: CASSLVGDTYGYTF.

This clonotype was observed at least ten times. The J gene is TRBJ2-6, the V gene TRBV20-1; tentative D call: TRBD1 (5 bases). The germline CDR1 and CDR2 sequences are DFQATT and SNEGSKA (reference sequence). Trimming took off 3 bases at V and 3 bases at J, with 9 bases between the two ends. The CDR3 extends over 14 amino acids. CDR3 amino acids: CSASPGYGANVLTF. The CDR3 DNA follows: TGCAGTGCTAGTCCAGGGTATGGGGCCAACGTCCTGACTTTC.

This clonotype occurred many times. The rearrangement joins TRBV20-1 to TRBJ1-1; possible D gene TRBD1, 5 bases. V was cut by 3 bases and J by 0 bases, with 20 bases left in between. The length of the CDR3 is 17 residues. CDR1 DFQATT and CDR2 SNEGSKA come from the germline V gene (reference sequence). CDR3 sequence: CSASPYFRTGLNTEAFF. DNA for the CDR3: TGCAGTGCTAGCCCTTATTTTAGAACAGGACTGAACACTGAAGCTTTCTTT.

This clonotype was picked up many times. This chain uses TRBV14 with TRBJ2-2; D remains unclear. Between the trimmed V and J ends, which lost 1 base and 5 bases, there was a span of 8 bases. Germline CDR1 and CDR2: SGHDN and FVKESK. The CDR3 spans 14 residues. The DNA of the CDR3 is TGTGCCAGCAGCCAAGTTCGTGCAACCGGGGAGCTGTTTTTT. Translated: CASSQVRATGELFF.

V is TRBV9 and J is TRBJ1-5, with no clear D. Germline V gene lookup returns CDR1 SGDLS and CDR2 YYNGEE. Trimming removed 1 base from V and 1 base from J, with 6 bases in between. This CDR3 comprises 14 residues. The CDR3 protein is CASSVQESNQPQHF. The CDR3 DNA reads as TGTGCCAGCAGCGTACAGGAGAGCAATCAGCCCCAGCATTTT.

This clonotype occurred a few times. The chain recombines TRBV5-6 with TRBJ1-1, with 7 bases lining up with TRBD1. The trim removed 1 base at V and 0 bases at J, leaving 3 bases unmatched. The germline V gene has CDR1 SGHDT and CDR2 YYEEEE. The CDR3 is 15 residues long. The CDR3 region is CASSLWDRMNTEAFF. The DNA for the CDR3 is TGTGCCAGCAGCTTGTGGGACAGAATGAACACTGAAGCTTTCTTT.

This clonotype was counted at least ten times. The chain links TRBV10-1 to TRBJ2-7; 10 bases align to TRBD2. Germline-derived CDR1 and CDR2 are WNHNN and SYGVQD (reference sequence). J was trimmed by 4 bases and V by 6 bases; bases with no gene match: 3. The CDR3 spans 13 residues. For the CDR3, the DNA is TGCGCCAGCAGCCGGACTAGCGGATACGAGCAGTACTTC. It codes for CASSRTSGYEQYF.

The chain carries TRBV24-1 and TRBJ2-2, with 7 nucleotides matching TRBD2. V lost 10 bases, J lost 2 bases, and 9 bases stayed unmatched. The CDR3 covers 15 residues. The germline V gene encodes CDR1 KGHDR and CDR2 SFDVKD. The chain's CDR3 is CATIAGAVNTGELFF. CDR3 coding DNA: TGTGCCACGATAGCGGGCGCCGTTAACACCGGGGAGCTGTTTTTT.

This clonotype was counted at least ten times. This sequence joins TRBV12-3 or TRBV12-4 and TRBJ2-7, with 9 nucleotides matching TRBD1. V was clipped by 5 bases and J by 3 bases; unmatched bases: 8. The CDR3 sequence is 15 residues long. This CDR3 is CASSQGPGQGYEQYF. In DNA form, the CDR3 reads TGTGCCAGCAGTCAGGGACCGGGACAGGGCTACGAGCAGTACTTC.

This chain uses TRBV11-2 with TRBJ2-5, with TRBD2 matching 13 bases. Germline values: CDR1 SGHAT, CDR2 FQNNGV. The CDR3 loop spans 15 amino acids. V shed 4 bases, J shed 5 bases, and the junction held 4 bases outside the gene matches. CDR3 sequence: CASSSTSGGMETQYF. CDR3 DNA sequence: TGTGCCAGCAGCTCGACTAGCGGGGGGATGGAGACCCAGTACTTC.

Note on this clonotype: Just one base apart from a much larger clone, this may be a read error. The chain recombines TRBV5-1 with TRBJ2-7, with a weak D call TRBD1 (7 bases). Germline CDR1 SGHRS, CDR2 YFSETQ. The CDR3 is 14 residues long. The CDR3 is CASSLRDSHYGQYF. CDR3 in DNA: TGCGCCAGCAGCCTGCGGGACAGTCACTACGGGCAGTACTTC.

At least ten counts were recorded for this clonotype. The chain uses TRBV25-1 and TRBJ2-7; 7 bases are shared with TRBD1. The CDR3 consists of 15 residues. Trimming cost V 4 bases and J 1 base; bases outside gene matches: 7. CDR1 MGHDK and CDR2 SYGVNS come from the germline V gene. The CDR3, as DNA: TGTGCCAGCAGTGCCTGGACAGGCCCTTCCTACGAGCAGTACTTC. Translation: CASSAWTGPSYEQYF.

This clonotype was detected many times. The chain is built from TRBV7-6 and TRBJ2-1; TRBD2 aligns across 11 bases. The CDR3 is made up of 15 amino acids. CDR1 is SGHVS and CDR2 is FNYEAQ in the germline V gene. V shed 5 bases, J shed 2 bases, and the junction held 2 bases outside the gene matches. Here the CDR3 reads CASSRTSGPYNEQFF. In DNA, the CDR3 is TGTGCCAGCAGCCGGACTAGCGGGCCCTACAATGAGCAGTTCTTC.

Only a few counts were recorded for this clonotype. The CDR3 DNA is TGCAGTGCTCTTGGCTTGGGACGGGGGGGGATGAACACTGAAGCTTTCTTT. It translates to CSALGLGRGGMNTEAFF. The rearrangement joins TRBV20-1 to TRBJ1-1; a possible D gene is TRBD1 (5 bases). The germline V and J ends were trimmed by 5 bases and 0 bases, with 22 bases remaining between them. Germline V gene sequence: CDR1 DFQATT, CDR2 SNEGSKA (reference sequence). There are 17 residues in the CDR3.

The CDR3 DNA reads TGTGCCAGCAGTGAACGAGCCGCCCCCTACGAGCAGTACTTC. Its protein product is CASSERAAPYEQYF. The V gene is TRBV2, the J gene TRBJ2-7; D is ambiguous. The CDR3 totals 14 residues. V was clipped by 2 bases and J by 2 bases, with 10 bases between them. Germline V gene data show CDR1 as SNHLY and CDR2 as FYNNEI.

With respect to this clonotype: One base away lies a much larger clone, so this may be a sequencing read error. Without the conserved terminal phenylalanine or tryptophan, this CDR3 likely stems from a read error. The gene calls are TRBV19 and TRBJ1-2, with 7 nucleotides matching TRBD1. The J segment lost 8 bases and the V segment lost 4 bases, leaving 13 bases of the junction unmatched. Germline CDR1 and CDR2: LNHDA and SQIVND (reference sequence). CDR3 length: 15 residues. CDR3 protein: CASSKSDRLPQGYTL. The CDR3 region has the DNA TGTGCCAGTAGTAAATCGGACAGGCTACCCCAAGGCTACACCCTC.

A note on this clonotype: This likely comes from a read error, as the CDR3 has no conserved phenylalanine or tryptophan at its end. The chain couples TRBV2 to TRBJ2-5, with D hard to call. This CDR3 spans 12 amino acids. Per the germline V gene, CDR1 is SNHLY and CDR2 is FYNNEI. The V and J ends lost 7 bases and 4 bases respectively, with 10 bases between them. The CDR3 spells CASTLVRETQYS. The CDR3 nucleotides are TGTGCCAGCACCCTGGTCCGAGAGACCCAGTACTCC.

This clonotype was found many times. The CDR3 loop is CSVAGTGGIGAGELFF. As DNA, the CDR3 is TGCAGCGTCGCAGGGACAGGGGGTATAGGGGCCGGGGAGCTGTTTTTT. This chain links TRBV29-1 with TRBJ2-2, with 11 bases fitting TRBD1. The CDR3 totals 16 residues. CDR1 is SQVTM, CDR2 ANQGSEA, per germline. Trimming cost V 6 bases and J 6 bases; bases outside gene matches: 12.

There are many counts of this clonotype. The chain is built from TRBV2 and TRBJ1-2; 8 bases agree with TRBD1. Trimming at V came to 4 bases and at J to 5 bases, leaving 0 bases not matched to a gene. Per germline, CDR1 SNHLY and CDR2 FYNNEI. The CDR3 sequence is 12 residues long. CDR3 nucleotide sequence: TGTGCCAGCAGTGGACAGGGGTATGGCTACACCTTC. This translates into CASSGQGYGYTF. Variable domain in full (rest from reference TRBV2 and TRBJ1-2): EPEVTQTPSHQVTQMGQEVILRCVPISNHLYFYWYRQILGQKVEFLVSFYNNEISEKSEIFDDQFSVERPDGSNFTLKIRSTKLEDSAMYFCASSGQGYGYTFGSGTRLTVV.

This clonotype has ten or more counts. The DNA of the CDR3 is TGTGCCAGCAGCTTTTCAGCGGGAGGGGGAACAGATACGCAGTATTTT. Translated, it gives CASSFSAGGGTDTQYF. This chain links TRBV7-9 with TRBJ2-3, with 10 nucleotides matching TRBD2. Trimming took 3 bases from V and 3 from J; bases not matched to a gene: 6. Germline loops: CDR1 SEHNR, CDR2 FQNEAQ (reference sequence). There are 16 residues in the CDR3.

The chain employs TRBV3-1 and TRBJ2-6; perhaps TRBD1 as D (6 bases). The germline V and J ends were trimmed by 6 bases and 0 bases, with 15 bases remaining between them. The CDR3 has 17 amino acids. Per the germline V gene, CDR1 is LGHDT and CDR2 is YNNKEL (reference sequence). CDR3 region: CASRPGHTSSGANVLTF. DNA for the CDR3: TGTGCCAGCAGACCGGGACACACCAGCTCTGGGGCCAACGTCCTGACTTTC.

J is TRBJ2-3 and V is TRBV5-1; 7 bases line up with TRBD2. V lost 0 bases, J lost 0 bases, and 7 bases stayed unmatched. Germline V CDR1 and CDR2: SGHRS, YFSETQ. CDR3 size: 17 residues. The CDR3 region has the DNA TGCGCCAGCAGCTTGGGGGGAGGGGTCACTAGCACAGATACGCAGTATTTT. Translated: CASSLGGGVTSTDTQYF.

This clonotype was seen repeatedly, ten times or more. This rearrangement joins TRBV7-2 to TRBJ2-7; TRBD1 matches 7 bases. The CDR3 loop spans 12 amino acids. V shed 9 bases, J shed 1 base, and the junction held 3 bases outside the gene matches. Germline assignment: CDR1 SGHTA and CDR2 FQGNSA. The CDR3: CARRDRSYEQYF. As DNA, the CDR3 is TGTGCCAGGAGGGACAGATCCTACGAGCAGTACTTC.

The sample holds many counts of this clonotype. The chain employs TRBV7-2 and TRBJ2-7; D assignment may be TRBD1 or TRBD2 (5 bases each). Looked up from germline, CDR1 is SGHTA and CDR2 is FQGNSA. The CDR3 is made up of 16 amino acids. Trimming pared 2 bases from V and 0 bases from J, leaving 14 bases between. Here the CDR3 reads CASSLSAAGTSYEQYF. The DNA for the CDR3 is TGTGCCAGCAGCTTATCGGCGGCCGGGACCTCCTACGAGCAGTACTTC.

Points on this clonotype: Given the absence of the conserved phenylalanine or tryptophan at the CDR3 end, a read error is likely. The limits of the CDR3 on the DNA are not certain, so only TCRdb's listed CDR3 is given. The rearrangement joins TRBV7-3 to TRBJ1-2; no check of the table's D call, TRBD1, against the DNA was made. The germline CDR1 and CDR2 sequences are SGHTA and FQGTGA. Ends included, the CDR3 has 13 residues. CDR3 region: CASSLAGNYGNTL.

This chain links TRBV4-1 with TRBJ1-1; no clear D gene. Germline CDR1 reads MGHRA; CDR2 reads YSYEKL. The ends were cut back, 2 bases at V and 1 base at J, with 14 bases in the middle. The CDR3 is 16 residues long. CDR3 DNA: TGCGCCAGCAGCCAACTTCATACAGTGCCGAACACTGAAGCTTTCTTT. This translates into CASSQLHTVPNTEAFF.

V and J are TRBV9 and TRBJ1-3; D gene unclear. Trimming took 2 bases from V and 0 from J, leaving 6 bases between them. The CDR3 loop spans 14 amino acids. CDR1 SGDLS and CDR2 YYNGEE come from the germline V gene. The CDR3 bases are TGTGCCAGCAGCGTGGAGTTCTCTGGAAACACCATATATTTT. This translates into CASSVEFSGNTIYF.